Shown below are 8 T cell receptor beta chains from a single sample sequenced in a study of blood T cells in healthy people across ages. With a J-beta primer mix and a sample-barcoded 5' primer, a second PCR ran about 6 to 11 cycles. TCRdb passed the 5' RACE reads through MiXCR, listing each CDR3 protein once. The sample consists of more than 650,000 distinct CDR3 sequences, roughly 24% of them appearing once. The same data also contributed to another study, on T cells of mothers and their children.

Material: blood. All receptors derive from a boy aged 10-17 years in good health.

This clonotype was seen a handful of times. This chain links TRBV12-3 or TRBV12-4 with TRBJ2-5, with 9 positions matching TRBD1. Losses at the gene ends were 6 bases for V and 2 bases for J; bases not matched to a gene: 1. CDR3 length: 13 residues. CDR3 protein: CASRGQGQETQYF. CDR3 DNA sequence: TGTGCCAGCAGGGGACAGGGACAAGAGACCCAGTACTTC.

V usage is TRBV4-1 and J usage is TRBJ2-1, with 12 bases identical to TRBD2. The CDR3 is 16 amino acids. Germline V gene data show CDR1 as MGHRA and CDR2 as YSYEKL. J was trimmed by 9 bases and V by 5 bases; bases with no gene match: 11. This CDR3 is CASSTLAGGSFIEQFF. As DNA, the CDR3 is TGCGCCAGCAGCACCCTAGCGGGGGGGAGCTTCATTGAGCAGTTCTTC.

This rearrangement joins TRBV4-1 to TRBJ1-1; D is unclear. The V end was cut by 0 bases, the J end by 0 bases, with 5 bases between. Germline V gene data show CDR1 as MGHRA and CDR2 as YSYEKL. The CDR3 has 14 amino acids. CDR3 amino acids: CASSQEGMNTEAFF. CDR3 DNA sequence: TGCGCCAGCAGCCAAGAAGGAATGAACACTGAAGCTTTCTTT.

The chain recombines TRBV20-1 with TRBJ2-7; D not resolved. Per germline, CDR1 DFQATT and CDR2 SNEGSKA (reference sequence). V was cut by 0 bases and J by 1 base, with 7 bases left in between. The CDR3 has 13 amino acids. CDR3: CSARDLRSYEQYF. In DNA form, the CDR3 reads TGCAGTGCTAGAGATTTACGGTCCTACGAGCAGTACTTC.

The chain employs TRBV10-3 and TRBJ2-5; TRBD2 might be the D (6 bases). V was trimmed by 5 bases and J by 3 bases, leaving 19 bases between them. Germline V CDR1 and CDR2: ENHRY, SYGVKD. This CDR3 comprises 16 residues. In DNA form, the CDR3 reads TGTGCCATCAGTCCCGGGACGTCGTCGGGAGAAGAGACCCAGTACTTC. Residues: CAISPGTSSGEETQYF.

This clonotype was counted a single time. The chain links TRBV4-1 to TRBJ2-7; TRBD1 agrees at 9 bases. There are 16 residues in the CDR3. Germline V gene data show CDR1 as MGHRA and CDR2 as YSYEKL. The J segment lost 5 bases and the V segment lost 4 bases, leaving 12 bases of the junction unmatched. CDR3 amino acids: CASSRGPGQGNHEQYF. CDR3 sequence (DNA): TGCGCCAGCAGCCGAGGACCGGGACAGGGAAACCACGAGCAGTACTTC.

This clonotype was seen a few times. This chain uses TRBV5-1 with TRBJ2-5, with D maybe TRBD2 (6 bases). With 1 base removed from V and 11 bases from J, the gap between germline ends came to 18 bases. The CDR3 loop spans 14 amino acids. Germline CDR1 is SGHRS and CDR2 is YFSETQ. The chain's CDR3 is CASSLLRRESGQYF. The CDR3 nucleotides are TGCGCCAGCAGCTTGCTTAGGCGGGAATCGGGGCAGTACTTC.

The chain couples TRBV12-3 or TRBV12-4 to TRBJ2-1; TRBD2 is a possible D gene (6 bases). The germline V and J ends were trimmed by 2 bases and 0 bases, with 11 bases remaining between them. CDR3 length equals 16 residues. The CDR3 nucleotides are TGTGCCAGCAGTTTAAGGGACTGGAGCTCCTACAATGAGCAGTTCTTC. This gives the protein CASSLRDWSSYNEQFF.